The sequence of this TCR beta chain was determined in a study of shared clonotypes between healthy human individuals. Study-wide background: Each donor had three CD4 naive, three CD4 memory, two CD8 naive and one CD8 memory plate.

In germline, CDR1 is SEHNR, CDR2 FQNEAQ (reference sequence). J gave up 0 bases and V 6 bases, and 7 bases lay outside the gene matches. The CDR3 contains 16 residues. Naive CD8 cells were CD45RO-negative, positively selected for CCR7, excluding terminally differentiated effector memory CD45RA+ cells. This clone was detected once. Profiled with immunoSEQ multiplex PCR; TCRdb holds only in-frame clones, not every one. The sample yields roughly 2,000,000 clones, 93% seen once. The rearrangement links TRBV7-9 to TRBJ1-1; 10 bases agree with TRBD1. The sequencing input was naive CD8+ T cells from PBMCs. This TCR derives from a man aged 18 to 29 in good health. Some clones in this sample may be carry-over from other donors' samples. CDR3 amino acids: CASRPGTGEVNTEAFF. CDR3 in DNA: TGTGCCAGCAGACCCGGGACAGGGGAGGTGAACACTGAAGCTTTCTTT. Variable domain in full (rest from reference TRBV7-9 and TRBJ1-1): DTGVSQNPRHKITKRGQNVTFRCDPISEHNRLYWYRQTLGQGPEFLTYFQNEAQLEKSRLLSDRFSAERPKGSFSTLEIQRTEQGDSAMYLCASRPGTGEVNTEAFFGQGTRLTVV.